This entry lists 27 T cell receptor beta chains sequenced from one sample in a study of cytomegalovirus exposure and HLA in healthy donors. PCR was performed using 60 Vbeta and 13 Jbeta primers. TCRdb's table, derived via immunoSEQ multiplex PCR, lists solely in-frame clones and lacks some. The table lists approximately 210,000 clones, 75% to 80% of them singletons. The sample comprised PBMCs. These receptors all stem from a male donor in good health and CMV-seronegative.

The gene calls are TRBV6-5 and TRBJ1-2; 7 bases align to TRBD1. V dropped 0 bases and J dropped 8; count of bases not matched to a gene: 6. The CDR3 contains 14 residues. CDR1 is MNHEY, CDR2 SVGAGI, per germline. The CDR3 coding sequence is TGTGCCAGCAGTTACTCGACAGGGCAGTACGGCTACACCTTC. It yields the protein CASSYSTGQYGYTF.

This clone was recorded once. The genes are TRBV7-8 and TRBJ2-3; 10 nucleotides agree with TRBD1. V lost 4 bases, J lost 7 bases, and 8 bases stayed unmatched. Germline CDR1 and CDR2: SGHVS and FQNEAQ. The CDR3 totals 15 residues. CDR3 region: CASSSRDRGPNTQYF. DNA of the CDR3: TGTGCCAGCAGCTCTCGGGACAGGGGTCCGAATACGCAGTATTTT.

The CDR3 coding sequence is TGTGTCAGAAGCTTAGAAAGAAGGGGTGATCAGCCCCAGCATTTT. Protein product: CVRSLERRGDQPQHF. The chain joins TRBV7-5 to TRBJ1-5; TRBD1 reflects the table's D call only, with no check against the DNA. TRBV7-5 is marked as a pseudogene. CDR3 length: 15 amino acids.

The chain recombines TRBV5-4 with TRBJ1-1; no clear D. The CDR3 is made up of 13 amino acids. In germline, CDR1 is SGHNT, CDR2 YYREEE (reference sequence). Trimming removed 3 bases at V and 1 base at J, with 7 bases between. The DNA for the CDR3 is TGTGCCAGCAGCTGGGGAGGGAACACTGAAGCTTTCTTT. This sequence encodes CASSWGGNTEAFF.

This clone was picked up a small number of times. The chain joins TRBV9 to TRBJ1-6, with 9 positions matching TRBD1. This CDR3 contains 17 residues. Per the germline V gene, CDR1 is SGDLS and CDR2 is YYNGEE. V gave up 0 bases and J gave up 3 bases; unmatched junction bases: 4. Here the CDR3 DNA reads TGTGCCAGCAGCGTAGAAGGGACAGGGCTCTATAATTCACCCCTCCACTTT. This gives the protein CASSVEGTGLYNSPLHF.

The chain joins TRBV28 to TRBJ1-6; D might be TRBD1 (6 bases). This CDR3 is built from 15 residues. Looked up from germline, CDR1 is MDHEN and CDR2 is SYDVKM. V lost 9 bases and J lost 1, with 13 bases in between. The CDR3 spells CASGLGGSYNSPLHF. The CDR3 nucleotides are TGTGCCAGTGGTCTAGGGGGATCCTATAATTCACCCCTCCACTTT.

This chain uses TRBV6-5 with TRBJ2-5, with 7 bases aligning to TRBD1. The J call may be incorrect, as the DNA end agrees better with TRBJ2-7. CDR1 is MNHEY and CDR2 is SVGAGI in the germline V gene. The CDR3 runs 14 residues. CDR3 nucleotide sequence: TGTGCCAGCAGTTACCCTCGGGACAGCTACGAGCAGTACTTC. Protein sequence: CASSYPRDSYEQYF.

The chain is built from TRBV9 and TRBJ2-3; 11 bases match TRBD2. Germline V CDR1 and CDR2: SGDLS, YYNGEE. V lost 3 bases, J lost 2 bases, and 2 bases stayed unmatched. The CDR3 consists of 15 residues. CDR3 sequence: CASSAGLAVTDTQYF. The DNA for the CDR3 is TGTGCCAGCAGCGCGGGACTAGCGGTCACAGATACGCAGTATTTT.

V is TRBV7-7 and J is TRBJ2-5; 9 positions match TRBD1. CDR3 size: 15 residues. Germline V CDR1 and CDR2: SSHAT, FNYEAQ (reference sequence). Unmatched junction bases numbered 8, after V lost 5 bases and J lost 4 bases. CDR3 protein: CASSIGTGRRETQYF. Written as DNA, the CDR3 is TGTGCCAGCAGCATCGGGACAGGGAGGCGAGAGACCCAGTACTTC.

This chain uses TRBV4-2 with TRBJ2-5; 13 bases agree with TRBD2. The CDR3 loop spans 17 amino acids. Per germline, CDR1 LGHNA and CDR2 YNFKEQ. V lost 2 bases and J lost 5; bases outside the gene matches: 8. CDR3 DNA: TGTGCCAGCAGCCAAACTACTAGCGGGGGGGCCCGGGAGACCCAGTACTTC. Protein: CASSQTTSGGARETQYF.

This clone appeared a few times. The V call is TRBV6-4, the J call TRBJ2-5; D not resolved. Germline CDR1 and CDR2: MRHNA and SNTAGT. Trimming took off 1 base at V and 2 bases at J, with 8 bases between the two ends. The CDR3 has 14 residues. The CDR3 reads CASSDFLEQETQYF. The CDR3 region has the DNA TGTGCCAGCAGTGACTTTCTAGAACAAGAGACCCAGTACTTC.

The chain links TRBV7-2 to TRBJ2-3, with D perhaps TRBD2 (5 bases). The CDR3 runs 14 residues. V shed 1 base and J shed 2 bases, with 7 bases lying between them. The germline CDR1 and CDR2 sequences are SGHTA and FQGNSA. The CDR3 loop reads CASSLDGNTDTQYF. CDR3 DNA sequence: TGTGCCAGCAGCTTAGACGGGAACACAGATACGCAGTATTTT.

As DNA, the CDR3 is TGCGCCAGCAGCTTGGAGTGGACAGGGGAAGAAAAACTGTTTTTT. Translating gives CASSLEWTGEEKLFF. The chain links TRBV5-1 to TRBJ1-4; 9 bases are shared with TRBD1. The CDR3 extends over 15 amino acids. Germline V CDR1 and CDR2: SGHRS, YFSETQ. The junction had 5 bases not matched to a gene; V was cut back by 0 bases and J by 8 bases.

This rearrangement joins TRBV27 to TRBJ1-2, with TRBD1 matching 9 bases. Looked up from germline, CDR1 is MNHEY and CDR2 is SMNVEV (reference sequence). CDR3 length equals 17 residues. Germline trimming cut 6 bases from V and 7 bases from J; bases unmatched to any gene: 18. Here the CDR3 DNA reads TGTGCCAGCAGGACGAACCGGGACAGGGTTATAAGAGGTGGCTACACCTTC. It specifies CASRTNRDRVIRGGYTF.

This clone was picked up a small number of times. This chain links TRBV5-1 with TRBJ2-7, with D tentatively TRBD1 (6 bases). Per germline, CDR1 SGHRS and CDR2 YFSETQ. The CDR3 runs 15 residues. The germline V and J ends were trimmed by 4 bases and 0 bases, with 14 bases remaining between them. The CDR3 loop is CASSRQDSSSYEQYF. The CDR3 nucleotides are TGCGCCAGCAGCCGCCAGGACAGCAGCTCCTACGAGCAGTACTTC.

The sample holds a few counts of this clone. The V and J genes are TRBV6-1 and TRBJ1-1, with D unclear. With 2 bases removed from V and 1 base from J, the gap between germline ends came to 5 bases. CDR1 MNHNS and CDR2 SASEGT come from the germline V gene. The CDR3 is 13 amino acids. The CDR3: CASSEQANTEAFF. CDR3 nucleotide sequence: TGTGCCAGCAGTGAACAGGCGAACACTGAAGCTTTCTTT.

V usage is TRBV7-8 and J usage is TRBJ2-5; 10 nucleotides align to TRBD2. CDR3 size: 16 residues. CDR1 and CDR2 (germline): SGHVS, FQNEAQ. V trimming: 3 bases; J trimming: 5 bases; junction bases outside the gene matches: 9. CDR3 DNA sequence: TGTGCCAGCAGCTTCGAGGGAGCGGGAGGGCCGGAGACCCAGTACTTC. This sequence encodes CASSFEGAGGPETQYF.

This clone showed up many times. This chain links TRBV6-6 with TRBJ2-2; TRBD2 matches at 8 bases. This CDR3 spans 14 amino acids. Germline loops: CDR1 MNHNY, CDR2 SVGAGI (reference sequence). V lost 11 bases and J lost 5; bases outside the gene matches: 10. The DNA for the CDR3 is TGTGCCGCCGGGAAGGCGGGGGGTACCGGGGAGCTGTTTTTT. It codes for CAAGKAGGTGELFF.

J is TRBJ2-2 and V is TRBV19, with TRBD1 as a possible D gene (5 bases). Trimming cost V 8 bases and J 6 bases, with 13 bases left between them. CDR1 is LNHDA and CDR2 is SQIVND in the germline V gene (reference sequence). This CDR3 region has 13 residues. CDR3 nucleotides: TGTGCCAGTGGAACAGGCTGGGCCGGGGAGCTGTTTTTT. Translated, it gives CASGTGWAGELFF.

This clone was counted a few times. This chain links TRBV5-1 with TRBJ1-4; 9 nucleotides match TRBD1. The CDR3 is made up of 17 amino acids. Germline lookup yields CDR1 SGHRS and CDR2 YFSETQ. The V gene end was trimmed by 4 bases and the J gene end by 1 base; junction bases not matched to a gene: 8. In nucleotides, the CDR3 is TGCGCCAGCAGCCTGGGACAGGGACGGTTAACTAATGAAAAACTGTTTTTT. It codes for CASSLGQGRLTNEKLFF.

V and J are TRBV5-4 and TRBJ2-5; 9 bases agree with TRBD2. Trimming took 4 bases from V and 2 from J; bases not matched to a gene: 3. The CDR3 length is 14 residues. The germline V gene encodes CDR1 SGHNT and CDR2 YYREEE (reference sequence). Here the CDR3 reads CASSTGLAQETQYF. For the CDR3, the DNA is TGTGCCAGCAGCACCGGACTAGCGCAAGAGACCCAGTACTTC.

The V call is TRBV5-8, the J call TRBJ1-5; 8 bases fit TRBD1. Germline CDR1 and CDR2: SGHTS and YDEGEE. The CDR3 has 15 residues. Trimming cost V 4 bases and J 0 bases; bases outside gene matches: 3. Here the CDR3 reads CASSGQGYSNQPQHF. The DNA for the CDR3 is TGTGCCAGCAGCGGACAGGGATATAGCAATCAGCCCCAGCATTTT.

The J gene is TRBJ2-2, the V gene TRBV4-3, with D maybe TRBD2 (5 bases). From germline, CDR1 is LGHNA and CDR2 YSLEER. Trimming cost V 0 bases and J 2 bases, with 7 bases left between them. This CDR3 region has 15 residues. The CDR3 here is CASSQEGSNTGELFF. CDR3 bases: TGCGCCAGCAGCCAAGAGGGGAGCAACACCGGGGAGCTGTTTTTT.

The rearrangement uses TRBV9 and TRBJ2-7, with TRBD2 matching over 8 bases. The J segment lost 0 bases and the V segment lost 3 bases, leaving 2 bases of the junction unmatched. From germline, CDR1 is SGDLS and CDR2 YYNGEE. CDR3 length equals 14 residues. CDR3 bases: TGTGCCAGCAGCGCGACTAGCGTCTCCTACGAGCAGTACTTC. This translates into CASSATSVSYEQYF.

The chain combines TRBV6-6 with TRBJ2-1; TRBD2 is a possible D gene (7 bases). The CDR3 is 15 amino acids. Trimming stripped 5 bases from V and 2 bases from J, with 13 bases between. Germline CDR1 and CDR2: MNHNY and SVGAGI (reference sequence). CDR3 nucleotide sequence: TGTGCCAGCAGTAGGGAGGGGGAGACCTACAATGAGCAGTTCTTC. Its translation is CASSREGETYNEQFF.

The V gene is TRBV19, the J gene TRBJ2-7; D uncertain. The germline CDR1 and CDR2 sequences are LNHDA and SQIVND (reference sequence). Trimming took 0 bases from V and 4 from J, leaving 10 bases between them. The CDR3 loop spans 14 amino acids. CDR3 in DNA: TGTGCCAGTAGTATAGAGGGCAGGATTTACGAGCAGTACTTC. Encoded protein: CASSIEGRIYEQYF.

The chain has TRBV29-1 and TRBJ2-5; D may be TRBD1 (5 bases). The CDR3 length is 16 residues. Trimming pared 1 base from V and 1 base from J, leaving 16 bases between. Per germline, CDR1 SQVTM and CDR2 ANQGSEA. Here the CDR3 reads CSVEGSRQGRQETQYF. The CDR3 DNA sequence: TGCAGCGTTGAAGGCAGTCGGCAGGGCCGCCAAGAGACCCAGTACTTC.